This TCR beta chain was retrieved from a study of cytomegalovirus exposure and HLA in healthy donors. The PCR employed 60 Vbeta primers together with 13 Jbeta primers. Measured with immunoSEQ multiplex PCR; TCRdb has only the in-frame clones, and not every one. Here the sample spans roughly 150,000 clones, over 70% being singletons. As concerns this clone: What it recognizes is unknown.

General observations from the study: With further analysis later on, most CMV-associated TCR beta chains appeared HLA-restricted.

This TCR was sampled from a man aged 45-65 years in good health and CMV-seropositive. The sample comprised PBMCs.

CDR3 in amino acids: CASSFGGDSPLHF. DNA for the CDR3: TGTGCCAGCAGTTTTGGGGGGGATTCACCCCTCCACTTT. The J gene is TRBJ1-6, the V gene TRBV27, with D perhaps TRBD1 (5 bases). CDR3 length: 13 residues. Germline CDR1 is MNHEY and CDR2 is SMNVEV (reference sequence). Trimming stripped 3 bases from V and 8 bases from J, with 8 bases between.